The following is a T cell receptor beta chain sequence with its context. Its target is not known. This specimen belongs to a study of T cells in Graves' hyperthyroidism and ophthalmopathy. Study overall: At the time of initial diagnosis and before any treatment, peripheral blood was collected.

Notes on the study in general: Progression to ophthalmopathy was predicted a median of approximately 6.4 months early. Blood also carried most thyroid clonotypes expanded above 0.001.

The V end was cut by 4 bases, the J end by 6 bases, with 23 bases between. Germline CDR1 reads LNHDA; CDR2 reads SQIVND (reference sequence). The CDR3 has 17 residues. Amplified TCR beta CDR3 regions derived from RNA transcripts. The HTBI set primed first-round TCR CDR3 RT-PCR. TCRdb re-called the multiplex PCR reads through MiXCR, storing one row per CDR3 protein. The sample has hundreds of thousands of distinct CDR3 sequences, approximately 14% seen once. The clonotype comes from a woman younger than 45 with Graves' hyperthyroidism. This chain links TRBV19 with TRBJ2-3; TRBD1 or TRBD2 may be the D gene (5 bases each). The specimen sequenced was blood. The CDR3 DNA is TGTGCCAGTAGTACCTTAAAGAGGGGCCCCGTCCCGGATACGCAGTATTTT. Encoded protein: CASSTLKRGPVPDTQYF.